The T cell receptor beta chain under discussion was sequenced for a study of glioma-infiltrating T cells after dendritic cell vaccination. Sequenced by immunoSEQ multiplex PCR; TCRdb stores in-frame clones only, minus some. Seen here are roughly 80,000 clones, roughly 87% observed once, and the top ten hold around 2%. Germline V lookup: CDR1 SGHDT, CDR2 YYEEEE. J lost 3 bases, V lost 7 bases, and 11 bases had no gene match. The CDR3 extends over 16 amino acids. The time point was: after dendritic cell vaccination, including at tumor progression/relapse. The J gene is TRBJ1-2, the V gene TRBV5-6; 11 bases are a match to TRBD1. The sample in question was blood, obtained after dendritic cell vaccination. The receptor comes from a human donor with glioblastoma. The CDR3 DNA is TGTGCCAGCGGGCGGGACAGGGGGAGTGGTGACTATGGCTACACCTTC. It codes for CASGRDRGSGDYGYTF.